Below, 25 T cell receptor beta chains from the same sample are listed, as sequenced in a study of blood T cells in healthy people across ages. A second about 6 to 12 cycle PCR used barcoded and J-beta primers. In TCRdb, the 5' RACE reads were re-called with MiXCR into one record per CDR3 protein. The profile covers 1.5 million to 2 million distinct CDR3 sequences, with roughly two fifths appearing a single time and roughly 23% taken by the ten largest. Material for sequencing was blood. Receptors originate from a human donor in good health.

This clonotype came up a few times. The chain carries TRBV7-8 and TRBJ1-1; D remains unclear. There are 13 residues in the CDR3. V lost 3 bases, J lost 10 bases, and 15 bases lay in between. CDR1 is SGHVS, CDR2 FQNEAQ, per germline. This chain's CDR3 is CASSFGTRVGAFF. DNA of the CDR3: TGTGCCAGCAGCTTTGGTACTAGGGTCGGAGCTTTCTTT.

This clonotype was seen a handful of times. As DNA, the CDR3 is TGTGCCAGCGGTGGATTACAAAAGCACTATGGCTACACCTTC. This translates into CASGGLQKHYGYTF. The rearrangement joins TRBV6-5 to TRBJ1-2; D is ambiguous. Per the germline V gene, CDR1 is MNHEY and CDR2 is SVGAGI. The CDR3 length is 14 residues. V lost 8 bases and J lost 3, with 16 bases in between.

The chain has TRBV7-9 and TRBJ2-7; D uncertain. Germline CDR1 SEHNR, CDR2 FQNEAQ (reference sequence). Deletions cut 1 base from V and 2 bases from J, with 12 bases between. This CDR3 spans 15 amino acids. The CDR3 is CASSLVRQSTYEQYF. CDR3 DNA: TGTGCCAGCAGCTTAGTGAGGCAGTCTACCTACGAGCAGTACTTC. Together with reference TRBV7-9 and TRBJ2-7, the CDR3 gives the full variable domain: DTGVSQNPRHKITKRGQNVTFRCDPISEHNRLYWYRQTLGQGPEFLTYFQNEAQLEKSRLLSDRFSAERPKGSFSTLEIQRTEQGDSAMYLCASSLVRQSTYEQYFGPGTRLTVT.

This clonotype has just a few counts. This chain uses TRBV29-1 with TRBJ1-1; 7 positions agree with TRBD1. The J segment lost 0 bases and the V segment lost 5 bases, leaving 24 bases of the junction unmatched. The CDR3 runs 20 residues. From germline, CDR1 is SQVTM and CDR2 ANQGSEA. The CDR3 nucleotides read TGCAGCGTTTCCTACGTGCGAGTAGACAGGGAGAGGTCCATGAACACTGAAGCTTTCTTT. Residues: CSVSYVRVDRERSMNTEAFF.

The chain is built from TRBV28 and TRBJ1-1; TRBD1 is a possible D gene (5 bases). Germline loops: CDR1 MDHEN, CDR2 SYDVKM. This CDR3 is built from 12 residues. The V and J ends lost 8 bases and 2 bases respectively, with 9 bases between them. CDR3 nucleotides: TGTGCCAGCCGACAGTTCAACACTGAAGCTTTCTTT. This encodes CASRQFNTEAFF.

This clonotype was detected only a few times. This rearrangement joins TRBV9 to TRBJ2-7; D may match TRBD1 or TRBD2 (5 bases each). Looked up from germline, CDR1 is SGDLS and CDR2 is YYNGEE. The CDR3 extends over 13 amino acids. The V and J ends lost 0 bases and 7 bases respectively, with 11 bases between them. CDR3 sequence: CASSVDPRGEQYF. The CDR3 DNA reads TGTGCCAGCAGCGTAGACCCGAGGGGAGAGCAGTACTTC.

V is TRBV5-1 and J is TRBJ2-7; D gene ambiguous. CDR3 length equals 12 residues. CDR1 and CDR2 from the germline V gene are SGHRS and YFSETQ. V was cut by 4 bases and J by 7 bases, with 12 bases left in between. The CDR3 DNA reads as TGCGCCAGCAGCCCGGACGACCTAGAGCAGTACTTC. It codes for CASSPDDLEQYF.

The gene calls are TRBV12-3 or TRBV12-4 and TRBJ1-2; D ambiguous. The CDR3 contains 14 residues. Trimming took 2 bases from V and 2 from J, leaving 9 bases between them. Here the CDR3 DNA reads TGTGCCAGCAGTTTAAAGGCGGAGAACTATGGCTACACCTTC. It yields the protein CASSLKAENYGYTF.

This clonotype was recorded a few times. The rearrangement uses TRBV12-3 or TRBV12-4 and TRBJ2-4; TRBD2 might be the D (5 bases). Trimming left V 5 bases short and J 7 bases short, with 9 bases between. This CDR3 has 12 amino acids. The CDR3 DNA reads as TGTGCCAGCAGTCGGACTCGGAACATTCAGTACTTC. It encodes CASSRTRNIQYF.

This clonotype showed up just a few times. This sequence joins TRBV9 and TRBJ1-1, with D hard to call. The CDR3 runs 12 residues. Germline V gives CDR1 SGDLS, CDR2 YYNGEE. CDR3: CRYSGVGTEAFF. The CDR3 region has the DNA TGTCGGTATAGCGGGGTCGGCACTGAAGCTTTCTTT.

The chain recombines TRBV20-1 with TRBJ1-1; D remains ambiguous. Germline lookup yields CDR1 DFQATT and CDR2 SNEGSKA (reference sequence). Trimming left V 6 bases short and J 3 bases short, with 8 bases between. The CDR3 loop spans 11 amino acids. The CDR3 DNA follows: TGCAGTGCGAGTGGCCACACTGAAGCTTTCTTT. The encoded protein is CSASGHTEAFF.

The sample holds one count of this clonotype. Given a much more abundant clone one base away, this may be a read error. This rearrangement joins TRBV20-1 to TRBJ2-3; D is uncertain. The CDR3 loop spans 14 amino acids. Germline V CDR1 and CDR2: DFQATT, SNEGSKA (reference sequence). The CDR3 region has the DNA TGCAGTGCTGGAGATCCGGCCAGCACAGATACGCAGTATTTT. Its translation is CSAGDPASTDTQYF.

V and J are TRBV29-1 and TRBJ1-2, with 8 positions matching TRBD1. CDR1 is SQVTM, CDR2 ANQGSEA, per germline. The CDR3 is 14 amino acids. With 4 bases clipped from V and 6 bases from J, the junction kept 10 bases outside the gene matches. The CDR3 region is CSVGWTGSSDGYTF. The CDR3 DNA reads TGCAGCGTTGGGTGGACAGGGTCTAGTGATGGCTACACCTTC.

V gene TRBV20-1 combines with J gene TRBJ2-6, with 7 bases that match TRBD1. CDR3 size: 17 residues. Germline V CDR1 and CDR2: DFQATT, SNEGSKA (reference sequence). The junction had 7 bases not matched to a gene; V was cut back by 2 bases and J by 0 bases. The CDR3 nucleotides read TGCAGTGCTAGAACCGGGACAGTCACCTCTGGGGCCAACGTCCTGACTTTC. Its protein is CSARTGTVTSGANVLTF.

A note on this clonotype: One end of the junction fails to match germline, which may point to a read error. As DNA, the CDR3 is TGTGCCAGCAAGGGACTAGCGATACTCAATGTGCAGTTCTTC. It encodes CASKGLAILNVQFF. This sequence joins TRBV27 and TRBJ2-1; the match to TRBD2 covers 10 bases. The germline CDR1 and CDR2 sequences are MNHEY and SMNVEV (reference sequence). CDR3 length equals 14 residues.

This clonotype was picked up a small number of times. The CDR3 DNA follows: TGCAGCGTTTCCGGGACCGGCAATGAGCAGTTCTTC. It is translated as CSVSGTGNEQFF. The chain uses TRBV29-1 and TRBJ2-1; D is perhaps TRBD1 or TRBD2 (5 bases each). The CDR3 loop spans 12 amino acids. Germline V gene data show CDR1 as SQVTM and CDR2 as ANQGSEA. Between the trimmed V and J ends, which lost 5 bases and 6 bases, there was a span of 11 bases.

The chain carries TRBV6-1 and TRBJ1-1; D is possibly TRBD1 (5 bases). Germline V lookup: CDR1 MNHNS, CDR2 SASEGT. V lost 2 bases and J 11 bases, leaving 12 bases between the germline ends. CDR3 size: 12 residues. In DNA, the CDR3 is TGTGCCAGCAGTGAAATGGAGGGGTACGCTTTCTTT. This sequence encodes CASSEMEGYAFF.

The rearrangement uses TRBV5-1 and TRBJ2-1; possible D gene TRBD2, 5 bases. The length of the CDR3 is 12 residues. Germline V lookup: CDR1 SGHRS, CDR2 YFSETQ. V was trimmed by 4 bases and J by 8 bases, leaving 10 bases between them. The CDR3: CASSTTRDEQFF. CDR3 sequence (DNA): TGCGCCAGCAGCACTACTAGGGATGAGCAGTTCTTC. Filled out from reference TRBV5-1 and TRBJ2-1, the complete variable domain reads KAGVTQTPRYLIKTRGQQVTLSCSPISGHRSVSWYQQTPGQGLQFLFEYFSETQRNKGNFPGRFSGRQFSNSRSEMNVSTLELGDSALYLCASSTTRDEQFFGPGTRLTVL.

This chain uses TRBV7-8 with TRBJ2-7; TRBD1 aligns across 7 bases. The junction had 5 bases not matched to a gene; V was cut back by 3 bases and J by 0 bases. This CDR3 has 15 residues. Germline loops: CDR1 SGHVS, CDR2 FQNEAQ. CDR3 DNA sequence: TGTGCCAGCAGCTTCGGGACAGCGAGCTCCTACGAGCAGTACTTC. It codes for CASSFGTASSYEQYF. Looking up the rest from reference TRBV7-8 and TRBJ2-7 gives the full variable domain: GAGVSQSPRYKVAKRGQDVALRCDPISGHVSLFWYQQALGQGPEFLTYFQNEAQLDKSGLPSDRFFAERPEGSVSTLKIQRTQQEDSAVYLCASSFGTASSYEQYFGPGTRLTVT.

The chain employs TRBV29-1 and TRBJ1-6, with D unresolved. The germline CDR1 and CDR2 sequences are SQVTM and ANQGSEA. V gave up 5 bases and J gave up 4 bases, with 18 bases separating them. The CDR3 consists of 16 residues. CDR3 DNA: TGCAGCGTTCGGTCCCGGGAAAAGGCGTATAATTCACCCCTCCACTTT. This sequence encodes CSVRSREKAYNSPLHF.

The chain has TRBV12-3 or TRBV12-4 and TRBJ1-1; 7 bases are shared with TRBD1. V trimming: 7 bases; J trimming: 6 bases; junction bases outside the gene matches: 5. The CDR3 runs to 12 residues. CDR3 sequence (DNA): TGTGCCAGCACCATGGGGACAGCTGAAGCTTTCTTT. Translating gives CASTMGTAEAFF.

The chain uses TRBV29-1 and TRBJ2-3; 7 bases are shared with TRBD1. With V trimmed by 4 bases and J by 2 bases, 6 bases remained unmatched. There are 14 residues in the CDR3. Germline-derived CDR1 and CDR2 are SQVTM and ANQGSEA. CDR3 DNA: TGCAGCGTTGCGACGACAGGGAACACAGATACGCAGTATTTT. Translation gives CSVATTGNTDTQYF.

J is TRBJ2-3 and V is TRBV7-3; D may be TRBD2 (5 bases). CDR3 length equals 17 residues. The germline V gene has CDR1 SGHTA and CDR2 FQGTGA. Trimming took off 1 base at V and 1 base at J, with 15 bases between the two ends. For the CDR3, the DNA is TGTGCCAGCAGCTTAAGTGGCCGCGGGTCAGGCACAGATACGCAGTATTTT. This codes for CASSLSGRGSGTDTQYF.

This sequence joins TRBV25-1 and TRBJ2-6; maybe TRBD1 (5 bases). The CDR3 extends over 17 amino acids. The ends were cut back, 4 bases at V and 1 base at J, with 14 bases in the middle. The V gene's germline CDR1 is MGHDK and CDR2 SYGVNS. CDR3 sequence: CASSGTGSGSGANVLTF. The CDR3 DNA reads as TGTGCCAGCAGTGGAACAGGCTCCGGATCTGGGGCCAACGTCCTGACTTTC.

As concerns this clonotype: A much bigger clone sits one base away, suggesting this may be a read error. The chain employs TRBV30 and TRBJ2-4; D unresolved. From germline, CDR1 is GTSNPN and CDR2 SVGIG (reference sequence). Trimming shortened V by 5 bases and J by 11 bases, and 22 bases separated the two germline ends. There are 14 residues in the CDR3. This CDR3 is CAWATSRQINVQYF. CDR3 nucleotides: TGTGCCTGGGCCACTTCTCGGCAGATTAACGTTCAGTACTTC. The full variable domain, completed using reference TRBV30 and TRBJ2-4, is SQTIHQWPATLVQPVGSPLSLECTVEGTSNPNLYWYRQAAGRGLQLLFYSVGIGQISSEVPQNLSASRPQDRQFILSSKKLLLSDSGFYLCAWATSRQINVQYFGAGTRLSVL.